The clone carrying this T cell receptor (beta chain) was observed a few times. Antigen specificity is unknown. What was amplified from RNA transcripts were TCR beta CDR3 regions. With the HTBI primer set, the TCR CDR3 went through a first round of RT-PCR. TCRdb reprocessed the multiplex PCR reads via MiXCR and lists one record per CDR3 protein. The table shows some 360,000 distinct CDR3 sequences, with around 18% occurring only once. Each ophthalmopathy patient scored at least 3 on the Clinical Activity Score and at least 4 on NOSPECS grade, with duration under 3 months. The data derive from a study of T cells in Graves' hyperthyroidism and ophthalmopathy. General study findings and limits: Most clonotypes expanded in the thyroid (above 0.001) were also present in blood. Ophthalmopathy got predicted by the model a median around 6.6 months before its onset. Researchers report that a 13 V-J model separated ophthalmopathy from stable hyperthyroidism.

The sequence derives from a woman between 40 and 50 years old with Graves' ophthalmopathy. Input material: blood.

CDR3 sequence reads: CASSSDSPGELFF. In DNA, the CDR3 is TGTGCCAGCAGTTCCGATAGCCCCGGGGAGCTGTTTTTT. The rearrangement links TRBV2 to TRBJ2-2; D unresolved. The germline V gene encodes CDR1 SNHLY and CDR2 FYNNEI. The CDR3 covers 13 residues. Trimming pared 5 bases from V and 6 bases from J, leaving 10 bases between. Drawing the rest from reference TRBV2 and TRBJ2-2, the complete variable domain is EPEVTQTPSHQVTQMGQEVILRCVPISNHLYFYWYRQILGQKVEFLVSFYNNEISEKSEIFDDQFSVERPDGSNFTLKIRSTKLEDSAMYFCASSSDSPGELFFGEGSRLTVL.